A selection of T cell receptor beta chains follows, all from one sample in a study of blood T cell repertoires in COVID-19. Sequenced by immunoSEQ multiplex PCR; TCRdb stores in-frame clones only, minus some. The sample lists about 94,000 clones; more than 75% were seen once. The specimen was peripheral blood. The receptors shown here come from a human donor with acute or convalescent COVID-19. The donor label of this sample is uncertain. CDR3s leave out the opening cysteine and the closing phenylalanine or tryptophan. Part of the rows lack a size; the others show once, few, many or a class for expanded clones.

J: TRBJ2-5; V: TRBV11-3; size: NA; CDR3: ASSRLAGRGETQY
J: TRBJ1-2; V: TRBV7-2; size: NA; CDR3: ASSPFRQGGVYGYT
J: TRBJ2-2; V: TRBV6-5; size: NA; CDR3: ASTYRVQTGELF
J: TRBJ2-2; V: TRBV9; size: NA; CDR3: ASSSSQRELNTGELF
J: TRBJ2-7; V: TRBV11-3; size: NA; CDR3: ASSLGAGFHEQY
J: TRBJ1-3; V: TRBV6-5; size: NA; CDR3: ASSTAGNTIY
J: TRBJ1-3; V: TRBV5-6; size: NA; CDR3: ASTLGTGRISGNTIY
J: TRBJ2-1; V: TRBV9; size: NA; CDR3: ASSVGLAGGRYNEQF
J: TRBJ1-2; V: TRBV6-5; size: NA; CDR3: ASSSGQGDNYGYT
J: TRBJ1-1; V: TRBV7-8; size: NA; CDR3: ASSVGQGWDTEAF
J: TRBJ1-2; V: TRBV7-2; size: NA; CDR3: ASSLGTGWQGYT
J: TRBJ2-2; V: TRBV5-1; size: NA; CDR3: ASSLTGTNTGELF
J: TRBJ2-7; V: TRBV20-1; size: NA; CDR3: SASGAEQY
J: TRBJ2-7; V: TRBV15; size: NA; CDR3: ATSARDRDYEQY
J: TRBJ2-5; V: TRBV7-2; size: NA; CDR3: ASSFDRDVLETQY
J: TRBJ2-1; V: TRBV7-6; size: NA; CDR3: ASSKSRVGGNEQF
J: TRBJ2-3; V: TRBV6-2/TRBV6-3; size: NA; CDR3: ASSQAGATADTQY
J: TRBJ2-4; V: TRBV4-3; size: NA; CDR3: ASSQGTGGAAKNIQY
J: TRBJ1-1; V: TRBV5-8; size: NA; CDR3: ASSPTGQRTEAF
J: TRBJ1-6; V: TRBV5-6; size: NA; CDR3: ASSLPVSAGQATAPLH
J: TRBJ1-1; V: TRBV6-5; size: few; CDR3: ASSLRRNLEAF
J: TRBJ1-1; V: TRBV29-1; size: NA; CDR3: SGGQMNTEAF
J: TRBJ2-4; V: TRBV7-2; size: NA; CDR3: ASSFLGTAKNIQY
J: TRBJ1-2; V: TRBV11-2; size: NA; CDR3: ASSKLDRGQLDGYT
J: TRBJ2-5; V: TRBV3-1/TRBV3-2; size: NA; CDR3: ASSYAQGLAGGKTQY
J: TRBJ2-1; V: TRBV6-2/TRBV6-3; size: NA; CDR3: ASSPLGGGERGGEQF
J: TRBJ2-5; V: TRBV12-3/TRBV12-4; size: NA; CDR3: ASRPGTQETQY
J: TRBJ1-1; V: TRBV27; size: NA; CDR3: ASSLSAGTVAMNTEAF
J: TRBJ1-1; V: TRBV11-3; size: once; CDR3: ASSPRDTEAF
J: TRBJ2-6; V: TRBV14; size: NA; CDR3: ASSHRTGGGSGANVLT
J: TRBJ1-1; V: TRBV5-1; size: NA; CDR3: ASSLGARNTEAF
J: TRBJ2-5; V: TRBV15; size: NA; CDR3: ATSRDPSFETQY
J: TRBJ1-5; V: TRBV12-3/TRBV12-4; size: NA; CDR3: ASRGGNQPQH
J: TRBJ2-1; V: TRBV19; size: few; CDR3: ASSTPSGNEQF
J: TRBJ2-1; V: TRBV2; size: NA; CDR3: ASISTEDFSYNEQF
J: TRBJ1-1; V: TRBV30; size: NA; CDR3: AWALGGGTEAF
J: TRBJ2-2; V: TRBV11-3; size: once; CDR3: ASSWGQGGYGELF
J: TRBJ2-3; V: TRBV29-1; size: NA; CDR3: SVFRAGTLPTDTQY
J: TRBJ2-7; V: TRBV23-1; size: NA; CDR3: ASSQSPPRAGRSYEQY
J: TRBJ2-3; V: TRBV5-1; size: NA; CDR3: ASSLPYEDTQY